This TCR beta chain was sequenced for a study of metastatic and nonmetastatic thyroid tumors. Findings of the study overall: When malignant thyroid tumors were compared with benign nodules, TCR beta diversity was reportedly significantly higher in the malignant tumors. This held in both blood and tumor samples.

V lost 9 bases and J 5 bases, leaving 8 bases between the germline ends. The CDR3 runs 11 residues. Germline loops: CDR1 SGHAT, CDR2 FQNNGV. Ahead of thyroid surgery, no patient had received treatment of any kind. TCRdb reprocessed the PCR reads using MiXCR. There are 25,000 to 35,000 clones in the sample; about a sixth occur only once, and 4% to 5% lies in the top ten. This clone has a count of ten or more. As yet, its antigen is unknown. This receptor was obtained from a female donor with papillary thyroid cancer or a benign thyroid nodule (not recorded which). Some clones in this sample may be carry-over from other donors' samples. Sequencing used blood. J is TRBJ1-5 and V is TRBV11-2; no reliable D call. The CDR3 sequence is CARSRDQPQHF. The CDR3 region has the DNA TGTGCCAGATCACGCGATCAGCCCCAGCATTTT.